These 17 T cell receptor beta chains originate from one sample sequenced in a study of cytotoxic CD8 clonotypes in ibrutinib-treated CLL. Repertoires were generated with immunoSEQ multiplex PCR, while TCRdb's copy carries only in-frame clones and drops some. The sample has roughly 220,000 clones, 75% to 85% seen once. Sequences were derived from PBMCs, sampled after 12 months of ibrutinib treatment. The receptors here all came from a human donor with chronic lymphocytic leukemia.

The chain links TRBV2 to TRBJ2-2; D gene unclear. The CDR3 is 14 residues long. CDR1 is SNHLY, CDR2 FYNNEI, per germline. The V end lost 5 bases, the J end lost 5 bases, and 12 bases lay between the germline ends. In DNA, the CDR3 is TGTGCCAGCAGTTTTAACAGTTCAACCGGGGAGCTGTTTTTT. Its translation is CASSFNSSTGELFF. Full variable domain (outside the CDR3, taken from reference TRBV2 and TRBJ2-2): EPEVTQTPSHQVTQMGQEVILRCVPISNHLYFYWYRQILGQKVEFLVSFYNNEISEKSEIFDDQFSVERPDGSNFTLKIRSTKLEDSAMYFCASSFNSSTGELFFGEGSRLTVL.

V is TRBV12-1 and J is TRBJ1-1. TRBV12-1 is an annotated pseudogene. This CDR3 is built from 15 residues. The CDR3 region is CASSPRGPKNTEAFF. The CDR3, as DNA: TGTGCCAGCAGCCCCCGGGGGCCCAAGAACACTGAAGCTTTCTTT.

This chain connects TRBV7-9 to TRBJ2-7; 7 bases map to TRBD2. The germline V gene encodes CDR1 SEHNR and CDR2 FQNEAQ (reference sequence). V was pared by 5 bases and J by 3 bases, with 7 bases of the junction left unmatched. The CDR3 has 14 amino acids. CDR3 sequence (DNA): TGTGCCAGCAGCCCCTCCGGCGGGAGCTACGAGCAGTACTTC. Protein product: CASSPSGGSYEQYF.

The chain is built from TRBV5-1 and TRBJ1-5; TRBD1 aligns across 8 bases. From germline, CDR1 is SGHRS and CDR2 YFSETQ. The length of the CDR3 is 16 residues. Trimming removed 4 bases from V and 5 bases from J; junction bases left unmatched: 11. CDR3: CASSALTGVRDQPQHF. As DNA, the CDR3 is TGCGCCAGCAGCGCACTGACAGGGGTGAGGGATCAGCCCCAGCATTTT.

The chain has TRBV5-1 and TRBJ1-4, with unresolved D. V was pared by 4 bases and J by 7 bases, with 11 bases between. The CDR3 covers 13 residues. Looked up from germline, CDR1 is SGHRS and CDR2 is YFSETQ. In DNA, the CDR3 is TGCGCCAGCAGCCTCCCCCAGGTTGAAAAACTGTTTTTT. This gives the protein CASSLPQVEKLFF. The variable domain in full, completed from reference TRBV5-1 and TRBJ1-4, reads KAGVTQTPRYLIKTRGQQVTLSCSPISGHRSVSWYQQTPGQGLQFLFEYFSETQRNKGNFPGRFSGRQFSNSRSEMNVSTLELGDSALYLCASSLPQVEKLFFGSGTQLSVL.

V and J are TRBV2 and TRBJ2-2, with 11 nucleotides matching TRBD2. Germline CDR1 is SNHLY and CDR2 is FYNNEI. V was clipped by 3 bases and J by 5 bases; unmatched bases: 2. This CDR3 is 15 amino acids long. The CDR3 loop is CASSETSGETGELFF. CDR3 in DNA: TGTGCCAGCAGTGAGACTAGCGGGGAGACCGGGGAGCTGTTTTTT.

The CDR3 is CASSLISYGYTF. Here the CDR3 DNA reads TGTGCCAGCAGCTTGATCAGCTATGGCTACACCTTC. The V and J genes are TRBV7-9 and TRBJ1-2; D uncertain. V shed 3 bases and J shed 4 bases, with 6 bases lying between them. The CDR3 has 12 amino acids. The V gene's germline CDR1 is SEHNR and CDR2 FQNEAQ (reference sequence).

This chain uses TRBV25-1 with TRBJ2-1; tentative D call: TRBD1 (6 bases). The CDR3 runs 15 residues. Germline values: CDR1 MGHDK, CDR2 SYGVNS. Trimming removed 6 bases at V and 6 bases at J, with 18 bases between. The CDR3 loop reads CASSAGQSSGNEQFF. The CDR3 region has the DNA TGTGCCAGCAGCGCCGGACAGAGTTCTGGCAATGAGCAGTTCTTC.

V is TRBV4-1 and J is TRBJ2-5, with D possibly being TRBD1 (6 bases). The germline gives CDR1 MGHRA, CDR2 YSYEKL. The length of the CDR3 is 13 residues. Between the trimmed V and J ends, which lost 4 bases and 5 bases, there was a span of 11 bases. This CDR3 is CASSLQGYETQYF. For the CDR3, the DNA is TGCGCCAGCAGCCTACAGGGCTACGAGACCCAGTACTTC.

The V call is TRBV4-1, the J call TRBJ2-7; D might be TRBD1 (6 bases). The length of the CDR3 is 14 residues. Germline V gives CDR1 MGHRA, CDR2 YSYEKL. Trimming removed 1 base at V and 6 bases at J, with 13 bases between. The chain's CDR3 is CASSQGGLGGEQYF. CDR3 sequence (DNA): TGCGCCAGCAGCCAAGGGGGGCTAGGGGGCGAGCAGTACTTC.

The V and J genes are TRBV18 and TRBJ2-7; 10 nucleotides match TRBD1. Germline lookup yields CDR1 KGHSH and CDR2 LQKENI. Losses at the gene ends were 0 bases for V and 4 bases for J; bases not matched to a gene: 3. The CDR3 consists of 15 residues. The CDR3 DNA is TGTGCCAGCTCACCACCGGACAGGGGGTCTTACGAGCAGTACTTC. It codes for CASSPPDRGSYEQYF.

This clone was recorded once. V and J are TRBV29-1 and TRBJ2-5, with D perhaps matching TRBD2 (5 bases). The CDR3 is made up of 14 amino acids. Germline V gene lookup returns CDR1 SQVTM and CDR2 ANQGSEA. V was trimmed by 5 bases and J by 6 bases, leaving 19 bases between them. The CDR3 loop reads CSVQSGRLSQTQYF. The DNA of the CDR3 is TGCAGCGTTCAGAGTGGGAGACTCTCTCAGACCCAGTACTTC.

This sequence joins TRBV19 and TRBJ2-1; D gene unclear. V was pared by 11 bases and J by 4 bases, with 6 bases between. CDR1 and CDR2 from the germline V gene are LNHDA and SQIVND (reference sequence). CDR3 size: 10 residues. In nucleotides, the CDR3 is TGTGCCCCCGGATACAATGAGCAGTTCTTC. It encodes CAPGYNEQFF.

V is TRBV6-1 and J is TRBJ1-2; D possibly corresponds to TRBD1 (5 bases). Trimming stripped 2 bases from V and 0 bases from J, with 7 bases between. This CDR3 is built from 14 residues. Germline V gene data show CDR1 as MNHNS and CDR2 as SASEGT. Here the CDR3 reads CASSETGSNYGYTF. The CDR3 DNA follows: TGTGCCAGCAGTGAAACAGGTTCTAACTATGGCTACACCTTC.

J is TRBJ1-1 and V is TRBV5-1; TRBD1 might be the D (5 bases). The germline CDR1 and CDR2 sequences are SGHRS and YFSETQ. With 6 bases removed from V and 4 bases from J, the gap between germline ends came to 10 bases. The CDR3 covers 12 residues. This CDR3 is CASTTGGTEAFF. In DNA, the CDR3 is TGCGCCAGCACGACCGGGGGCACTGAAGCTTTCTTT.

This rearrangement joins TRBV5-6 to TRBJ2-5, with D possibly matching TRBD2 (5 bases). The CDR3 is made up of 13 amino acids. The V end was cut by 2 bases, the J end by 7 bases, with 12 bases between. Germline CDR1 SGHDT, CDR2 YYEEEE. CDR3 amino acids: CASSLLDVGTQYF. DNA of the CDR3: TGTGCCAGCAGCTTACTAGACGTTGGGACCCAGTACTTC. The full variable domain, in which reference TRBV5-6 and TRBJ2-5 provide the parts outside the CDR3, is DAGVTQSPTHLIKTRGQQVTLRCSPKSGHDTVSWYQQALGQGPQFIFQYYEEEERQRGNFPDRFSGHQFPNYSSELNVNALLLGDSALYLCASSLLDVGTQYFGPGTRLLVL.

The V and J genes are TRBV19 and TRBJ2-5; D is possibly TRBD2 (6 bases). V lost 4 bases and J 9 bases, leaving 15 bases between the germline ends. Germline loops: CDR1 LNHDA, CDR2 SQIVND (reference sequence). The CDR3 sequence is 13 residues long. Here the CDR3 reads CASSTSIAEAQYF. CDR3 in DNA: TGTGCCAGTAGTACTTCAATAGCGGAAGCCCAGTACTTC.